The present T cell receptor (beta chain) was sequenced within a study of blood T cell repertoires in COVID-19. Study summary: COVID-19 samples from acute and convalescent phases originated in the United States, Italy and Spain.

Profiled with immunoSEQ multiplex PCR; TCRdb holds only in-frame clones, not every one. The profile shows over 55,000 clones, around 87% of them singletons. Sequences were obtained from peripheral blood. This TCR derives from a man aged 50-59 years with active COVID-19.

CDR3 amino acids: CASSPQGQSNQPQHF. CDR3 nucleotides: TGTGCCAGCAGCCCACAGGGCCAAAGCAATCAGCCCCAGCATTTT. This rearrangement joins TRBV11-2 to TRBJ1-5, with D perhaps matching TRBD1 (6 bases). The germline V gene has CDR1 SGHAT and CDR2 FQNNGV. V was pared by 5 bases and J by 1 base, with 12 bases between. There are 15 residues in the CDR3.